These 22 T cell receptor beta chains were sequenced from one sample in a study of CXCR3-negative and CXCR3-positive naive CD8 T cells. UMI-labeled TRB cDNA libraries were prepared by 5' RACE. Reanalyzing the 5' RACE reads, TCRdb keeps one entry per CDR3 protein, without DNA. This sample's table has 90,000 to 95,000 distinct CDR3 sequences. The sample consisted of naive CXCR3- CD8+ T cells from blood. Subset given: CD45RO-CCR7+CD27+CD95- naive CD8+ T cells lacking CXCR3 (TNR3-). These receptor sequences come from a human donor in good health. Some clones in this sample may be carry-over from other donors' samples.

V is TRBV5-4 and J is TRBJ2-1; TCRdb's D call of TRBD1 is untestable without DNA. The CDR3 has 14 amino acids. Germline loops: CDR1 SGHNT, CDR2 YYREEE (reference sequence). The CDR3 protein is CASSLARQGNEQFF.

The rearrangement joins TRBV4-1 to TRBJ2-3; TCRdb indicates TRBD2, and absent DNA this call remains unverified. The CDR3 runs to 15 residues. Per the germline V gene, CDR1 is MGHRA and CDR2 is YSYEKL. CDR3 region: CASSQVPRAGDTQYF.

The chain recombines TRBV5-1 with TRBJ2-7; TCRdb's D call, TRBD1, is unchecked because there is no DNA. Germline assignment: CDR1 SGHRS and CDR2 YFSETQ. The CDR3 has 15 residues. CDR3 sequence: CDSSSSGESSYEQYF.

The V call is TRBV29-1, the J call TRBJ2-7; TCRdb gives TRBD1 as the D gene, but with no DNA this cannot be confirmed. CDR3 size: 13 residues. CDR1 is SQVTM and CDR2 is ANQGSEA in the germline V gene. The CDR3 is CSVDAGAKDEQYF.

This chain connects TRBV28 to TRBJ2-1; lacking DNA, the TRBD1 call made by TCRdb goes unchecked. CDR3 length: 17 amino acids. CDR1 is MDHEN and CDR2 is SYDVKM in the germline V gene. CDR3 loop: CASSPSSDRGPYNEQFF.

The V call is TRBV12-3 or TRBV12-4, the J call TRBJ2-1; TCRdb's D gene call, TRBD1, goes unchecked for lack of DNA. This CDR3 has 15 residues. CDR3 amino acids: CASSLPGEGYNEQFF.

The CDR3 reads CASSPGMSAYYGYTF. The chain links TRBV7-9 to TRBJ1-2. This CDR3 is 15 amino acids long. Germline values: CDR1 SEHNR, CDR2 FQNEAQ (reference sequence).

V gene TRBV10-3 combines with J gene TRBJ1-1. The CDR3 runs to 13 residues. Germline V gene data show CDR1 as ENHRY and CDR2 as SYGVKD. CDR3 protein: CAISDREGWEAFF.

CDR3 amino acids: CASSSRDRERAFF. V is TRBV6-6 and J is TRBJ1-1; there is no DNA to check the TCRdb D call of TRBD1. CDR1 is MNHNY, CDR2 SVGAGI, per germline (reference sequence). The CDR3 runs 13 residues.

The chain employs TRBV28 and TRBJ2-1; there is no DNA to check the TCRdb D call of TRBD2. The germline CDR1 and CDR2 sequences are MDHEN and SYDVKM. CDR3 length: 18 amino acids. CDR3 protein: CASSLFLGRASGDNEQFF.

The chain combines TRBV5-6 with TRBJ2-1. The CDR3 length is 11 residues. Germline CDR1 and CDR2: SGHDT and YYEEEE. CDR3 in amino acids: CASSFGGEQFF. The whole variable domain, remainder taken from reference TRBV5-6 and TRBJ2-1, is DAGVTQSPTHLIKTRGQQVTLRCSPKSGHDTVSWYQQALGQGPQFIFQYYEEEERQRGNFPDRFSGHQFPNYSSELNVNALLLGDSALYLCASSFGGEQFFGPGTRLTVL.

V gene TRBV20-1 combines with J gene TRBJ2-7. Germline V gene sequence: CDR1 DFQATT, CDR2 SNEGSKA (reference sequence). The CDR3 is 12 amino acids. This CDR3 is CSARDLGYEQYF.

The chain recombines TRBV7-9 with TRBJ1-1; with no DNA, the TCRdb D assignment of TRBD1 cannot be verified. CDR3 size: 16 residues. Germline lookup yields CDR1 SEHNR and CDR2 FQNEAQ (reference sequence). CDR3: CASSLVLGQGNTEAFF.

This chain links TRBV29-1 with TRBJ2-7; no DNA is available, so the TRBD2 call from TCRdb remains unchecked. The CDR3 runs to 14 residues. Germline loops: CDR1 SQVTM, CDR2 ANQGSEA. This chain's CDR3 is CSDPIGGDFHEQYF.

The chain carries TRBV3-1 and TRBJ2-7; TCRdb's assignment of TRBD2 cannot be checked, as there is no DNA. CDR1 and CDR2 from the germline V gene are LGHDT and YNNKEL (reference sequence). This CDR3 is 15 amino acids long. The CDR3 reads CASSQGLTGGYEQYF.

The genes are TRBV29-1 and TRBJ2-5; TCRdb returns TRBD1, unconfirmable since there is no DNA. The CDR3 runs 13 residues. The germline gives CDR1 SQVTM, CDR2 ANQGSEA. CDR3: CSVEKQGSETQYF.

This sequence joins TRBV27 and TRBJ2-3; lacking DNA, the TRBD1 call made by TCRdb goes unchecked. The CDR3 runs to 14 residues. Per the germline V gene, CDR1 is MNHEY and CDR2 is SMNVEV (reference sequence). The CDR3 protein is CASSFISGADTQYF.

V gene TRBV28 combines with J gene TRBJ1-6. Germline CDR1 is MDHEN and CDR2 is SYDVKM. This CDR3 has 15 amino acids. The CDR3 here is CASSILQISNSPLHF.

The V call is TRBV6-2 or TRBV6-3, the J call TRBJ2-6. The CDR3 totals 15 residues. Germline assignment: CDR1 MNHEY and CDR2 SVGEGT. CDR3: CASSYKGSGANVLTF.

This sequence joins TRBV6-2 or TRBV6-3 and TRBJ1-1; lacking DNA, the TRBD1 call made by TCRdb goes unchecked. CDR3 size: 15 residues. Germline V lookup: CDR1 MNHEY, CDR2 SVGEGT. CDR3 sequence: CASSYSDSTNTEAFF.

The chain links TRBV2 to TRBJ1-1. The CDR3 extends over 18 amino acids. CDR1 is SNHLY, CDR2 FYNNEI, per germline. The CDR3 protein is CATEHPEGHSLELRGAFF.

The rearrangement joins TRBV7-3 to TRBJ1-1; TCRdb outputs TRBD1, but without DNA this stays unchecked. The V gene's germline CDR1 is SGHTA and CDR2 FQGTGA. The CDR3 contains 18 residues. CDR3 amino acids: CASSQDIRVGLMNTEAFF.